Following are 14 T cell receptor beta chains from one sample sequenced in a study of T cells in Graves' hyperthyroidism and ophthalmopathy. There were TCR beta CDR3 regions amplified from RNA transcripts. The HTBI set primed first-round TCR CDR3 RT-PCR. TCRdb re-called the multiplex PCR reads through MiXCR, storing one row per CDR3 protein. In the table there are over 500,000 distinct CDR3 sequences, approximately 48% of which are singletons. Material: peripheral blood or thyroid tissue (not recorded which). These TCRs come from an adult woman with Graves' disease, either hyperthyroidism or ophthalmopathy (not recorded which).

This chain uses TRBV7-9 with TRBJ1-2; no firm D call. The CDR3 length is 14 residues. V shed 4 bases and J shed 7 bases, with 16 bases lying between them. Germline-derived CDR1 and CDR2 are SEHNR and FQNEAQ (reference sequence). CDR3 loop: CASSSGREGSGYTF. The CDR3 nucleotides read TGTGCCAGCAGCTCCGGCCGAGAAGGGTCTGGCTACACCTTC.

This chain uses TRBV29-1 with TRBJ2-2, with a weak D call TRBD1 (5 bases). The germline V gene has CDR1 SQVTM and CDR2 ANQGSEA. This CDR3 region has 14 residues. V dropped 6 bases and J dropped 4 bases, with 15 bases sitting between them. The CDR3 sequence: CSVGRTPPTGELFF. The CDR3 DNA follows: TGCAGCGTGGGCAGGACACCTCCCACCGGGGAGCTGTTTTTT.

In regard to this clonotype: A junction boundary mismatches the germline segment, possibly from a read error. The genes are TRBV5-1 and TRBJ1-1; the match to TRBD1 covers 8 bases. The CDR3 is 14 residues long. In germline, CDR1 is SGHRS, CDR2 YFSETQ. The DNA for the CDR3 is TGTGCCAGCAGCTTCGGACAGGGCCACACTGAAGCTTTCTTT. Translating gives CASSFGQGHTEAFF.

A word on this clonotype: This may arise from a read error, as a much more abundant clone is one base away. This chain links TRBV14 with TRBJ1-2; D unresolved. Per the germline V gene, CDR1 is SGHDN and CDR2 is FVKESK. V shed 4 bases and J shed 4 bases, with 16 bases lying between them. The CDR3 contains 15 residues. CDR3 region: CASSPRVGVSYGYTF. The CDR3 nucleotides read TGTGCCAGCAGCCCTCGAGTGGGCGTATCCTATGGCTACACCTTC.

The chain's CDR3 is CASSVGGKNTEAFF. The CDR3 bases are TGTGCCAGCAGCGTAGGAGGCAAGAACACTGAAGCTTTCTTT. This rearrangement joins TRBV9 to TRBJ1-1; no clear D gene. From germline, CDR1 is SGDLS and CDR2 YYNGEE. The CDR3 contains 14 residues. Trimming shortened V by 0 bases and J by 1 base, and 7 bases separated the two germline ends. The full variable domain, completed using reference TRBV9 and TRBJ1-1, is DSGVTQTPKHLITATGQRVTLRCSPRSGDLSVYWYQQSLDQGLQFLIQYYNGEERAKGNILERFSAQQFPDLHSELNLSSLELGDSALYFCASSVGGKNTEAFFGQGTRLTVV.

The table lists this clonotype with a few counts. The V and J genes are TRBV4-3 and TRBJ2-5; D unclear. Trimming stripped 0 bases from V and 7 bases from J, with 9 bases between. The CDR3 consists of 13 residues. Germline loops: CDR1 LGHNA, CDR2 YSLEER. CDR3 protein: CASSQDHSGTQYF. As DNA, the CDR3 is TGCGCCAGCAGCCAAGATCACTCAGGGACCCAGTACTTC.

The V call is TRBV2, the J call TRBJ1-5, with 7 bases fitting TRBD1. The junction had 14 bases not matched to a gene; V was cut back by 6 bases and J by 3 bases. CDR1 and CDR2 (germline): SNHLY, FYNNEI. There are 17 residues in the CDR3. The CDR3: CASRPGTAVKVNQPQHF. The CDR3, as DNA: TGTGCCAGCAGGCCCGGGACAGCAGTAAAAGTCAATCAGCCCCAGCATTTT.

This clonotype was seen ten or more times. In nucleotides, the CDR3 is TGTGCCATCAGTGAGTTGGATTCCGGGGAGCTGTTTTTT. Amino acid sequence: CAISELDSGELFF. The gene calls are TRBV10-3 and TRBJ2-2; D remains ambiguous. This CDR3 has 13 amino acids. Germline-derived CDR1 and CDR2 are ENHRY and SYGVKD. Deletions cut 1 base from V and 6 bases from J, with 6 bases between.

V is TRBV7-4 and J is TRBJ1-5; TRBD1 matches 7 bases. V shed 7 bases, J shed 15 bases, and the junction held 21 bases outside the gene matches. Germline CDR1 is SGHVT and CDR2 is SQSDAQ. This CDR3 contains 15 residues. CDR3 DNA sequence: TGTGCCAGCACCCATGGGGGCTACCGGGACAGCCTTCGGCATTTT. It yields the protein CASTHGGYRDSLRHF.

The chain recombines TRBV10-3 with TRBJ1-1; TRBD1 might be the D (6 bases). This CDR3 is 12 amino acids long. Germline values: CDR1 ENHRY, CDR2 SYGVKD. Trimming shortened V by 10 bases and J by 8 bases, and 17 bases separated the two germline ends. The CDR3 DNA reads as TGTGCCACGTCCCGACAGGAGACGGAAGCTTTCTTT. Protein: CATSRQETEAFF.

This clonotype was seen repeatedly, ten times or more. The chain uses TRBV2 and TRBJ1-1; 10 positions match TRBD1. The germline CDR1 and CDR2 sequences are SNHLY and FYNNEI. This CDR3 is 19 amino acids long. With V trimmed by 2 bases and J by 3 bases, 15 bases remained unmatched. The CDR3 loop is CASSEYATGGLGSHTEAFF. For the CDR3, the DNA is TGTGCCAGCAGTGAATACGCGACAGGGGGCCTCGGTAGTCACACTGAAGCTTTCTTT.

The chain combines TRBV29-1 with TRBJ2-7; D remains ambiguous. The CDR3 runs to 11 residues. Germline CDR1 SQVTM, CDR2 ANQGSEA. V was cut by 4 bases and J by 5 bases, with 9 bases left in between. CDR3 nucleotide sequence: TGCAGCGTTGTTAGTTTCCACGAGCAGTACTTC. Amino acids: CSVVSFHEQYF.

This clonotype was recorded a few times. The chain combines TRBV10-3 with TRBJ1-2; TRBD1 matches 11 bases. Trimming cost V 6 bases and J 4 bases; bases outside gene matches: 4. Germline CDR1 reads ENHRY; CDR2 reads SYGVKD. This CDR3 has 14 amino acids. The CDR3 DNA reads TGTGCCATCAGGGGAGGACAGGGGGCCTATGGCTACACCTTC. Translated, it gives CAIRGGQGAYGYTF.

The CDR3 protein is CASSNGVSYEQYF. The DNA of the CDR3 is TGTGCCAGCAGTAACGGCGTATCCTACGAGCAGTACTTC. The chain uses TRBV12-3 or TRBV12-4 and TRBJ2-7; no definite D call. The CDR3 covers 13 residues. V dropped 5 bases and J dropped 1 base, with 9 bases sitting between them.